The 21 T cell receptor beta chains in this list originate from one sample, sequenced in a study of cytotoxic CD8 clonotypes in ibrutinib-treated CLL. The table came from immunoSEQ multiplex PCR; TCRdb's copy has only in-frame clones and leaves some out. Of over 65,000 clones detected, roughly 77% appear once; the ten largest clones hold roughly 5%. Source: PBMCs, taken after 12 months of ibrutinib treatment. These receptors came from a human donor with chronic lymphocytic leukemia.

The chain is built from TRBV28 and TRBJ2-1, with 7 nucleotides matching TRBD2. Germline V gene sequence: CDR1 MDHEN, CDR2 SYDVKM. The CDR3 loop spans 12 amino acids. V was clipped by 5 bases and J by 9 bases; unmatched bases: 4. The CDR3 spells CASSRGEGEQFF. The CDR3 DNA sequence: TGTGCCAGCAGTAGAGGGGAGGGTGAGCAGTTCTTC.

The chain has TRBV30 and TRBJ2-4; D possibly matches TRBD1 or TRBD2 (5 bases each). The CDR3 has 12 residues. In germline, CDR1 is GTSNPN, CDR2 SVGIG (reference sequence). The CDR3 region is CATGLPDNIQYF. In DNA form, the CDR3 reads TGTGCGACGGGGCTCCCTGACAACATTCAGTACTTC.

The chain uses TRBV5-1 and TRBJ2-7, with 11 positions matching TRBD1. Germline V lookup: CDR1 SGHRS, CDR2 YFSETQ. The CDR3 sequence is 13 residues long. V dropped 4 bases and J dropped 6; count of bases not matched to a gene: 3. The DNA of the CDR3 is TGCGCCAGCAGCCCGGGACAGGGGGGCGAGCAGTACTTC. Protein: CASSPGQGGEQYF.

CDR3 DNA sequence: TGTGCCAGCAGCCCACAGGGGACAGGGATCTATGGCTACACCTTC. Its protein product is CASSPQGTGIYGYTF. The chain combines TRBV7-9 with TRBJ1-2, with 9 bases fitting TRBD1. V gave up 5 bases and J gave up 4 bases; unmatched junction bases: 8. Germline V gene lookup returns CDR1 SEHNR and CDR2 FQNEAQ (reference sequence). The CDR3 loop spans 15 amino acids.

V and J are TRBV14 and TRBJ1-2; D is unresolved. The CDR3 spans 15 residues. Between the trimmed V and J ends, which lost 0 bases and 4 bases, there was a span of 12 bases. The germline gives CDR1 SGHDN, CDR2 FVKESK. DNA of the CDR3: TGTGCCAGCAGCCAAGATGTCTCCCCCACCTATGGCTACACCTTC. Protein: CASSQDVSPTYGYTF.

This clone came up a few times. The chain has TRBV4-1 and TRBJ1-1; D is unclear. Germline assignment: CDR1 MGHRA and CDR2 YSYEKL. This CDR3 is built from 13 residues. V was cut by 0 bases and J by 12 bases, with 14 bases left in between. The CDR3 nucleotides are TGCGCCAGCAGCCAAGAGTGGAGGGCCTATACTTTCTTT. Encoded protein: CASSQEWRAYTFF.

The rearrangement uses TRBV7-6 and TRBJ2-7; D is tentatively TRBD1 or TRBD2 (5 bases each). The CDR3 runs to 14 residues. The V end lost 5 bases, the J end lost 0 bases, and 11 bases lay between the germline ends. Germline-derived CDR1 and CDR2 are SGHVS and FNYEAQ. CDR3 protein: CASSRGGSSYEQYF. CDR3 DNA: TGTGCCAGCAGCCGGGGCGGCAGCTCCTACGAGCAGTACTTC.

This clone occurred a few times. J is TRBJ1-5 and V is TRBV19; D is uncertain. V lost 2 bases to trimming and J lost 0 bases, with 11 bases between them. Germline CDR1 LNHDA, CDR2 SQIVND (reference sequence). The CDR3 sequence is 16 residues long. This chain's CDR3 is CASSILGSYSNQPQHF. The CDR3 bases are TGTGCCAGTAGTATACTGGGCAGTTATAGCAATCAGCCCCAGCATTTT.

The chain couples TRBV28 to TRBJ1-2; D gene ambiguous. V was pared by 6 bases and J by 2 bases, with 4 bases between. The CDR3 runs 11 residues. Per the germline V gene, CDR1 is MDHEN and CDR2 is SYDVKM. The CDR3: CASRLNYGYTF. For the CDR3, the DNA is TGTGCCAGCAGACTAAACTATGGCTACACCTTC.

The chain recombines TRBV28 with TRBJ1-1; D possibly corresponds to TRBD1 (5 bases). The germline V and J ends were trimmed by 0 bases and 4 bases, with 9 bases remaining between them. This CDR3 has 14 amino acids. Germline values: CDR1 MDHEN, CDR2 SYDVKM. This CDR3 reads CASSLWQGVTEAFF. DNA of the CDR3: TGTGCCAGCAGTTTATGGCAAGGGGTCACTGAAGCTTTCTTT.

The chain carries TRBV7-9 and TRBJ2-1; 7 positions match TRBD2. The CDR3 is made up of 18 amino acids. Germline V gene sequence: CDR1 SEHNR, CDR2 FQNEAQ (reference sequence). V dropped 2 bases and J dropped 10; count of bases not matched to a gene: 20. In nucleotides, the CDR3 is TGTGCCAGCAGCTTAAGGCCTAGTCTGGGCGGGAGTACGGAGGAGCAGTTCTTC. The encoded protein is CASSLRPSLGGSTEEQFF.

This rearrangement joins TRBV28 to TRBJ2-7; TRBD2 might be the D (6 bases). With 5 bases removed from V and 4 bases from J, the gap between germline ends came to 15 bases. The CDR3 length is 14 residues. The germline V gene has CDR1 MDHEN and CDR2 SYDVKM. The CDR3 is CASSPAGLPYEQYF. CDR3 sequence (DNA): TGTGCCAGCAGTCCGGCGGGACTTCCTTACGAGCAGTACTTC. Full variable domain (missing parts from reference TRBV28 and TRBJ2-7): DVKVTQSSRYLVKRTGEKVFLECVQDMDHENMFWYRQDPGLGLRLIYFSYDVKMKEKGDIPEGYSVSREKKERFSLILESASTNQTSMYLCASSPAGLPYEQYFGPGTRLTVT.

The V call is TRBV25-1, the J call TRBJ2-3, with 8 bases aligning to TRBD2. CDR1 and CDR2 (germline): MGHDK, SYGVNS. The CDR3 spans 14 residues. V was clipped by 4 bases and J by 3 bases; unmatched bases: 3. CDR3 DNA: TGTGCCAGCAGTGCGGCGGGAGGTACAGATACGCAGTATTTT. Protein product: CASSAAGGTDTQYF.

The chain combines TRBV7-3 with TRBJ1-1; D is undetermined. CDR3 size: 13 residues. The V gene's germline CDR1 is SGHTA and CDR2 FQGTGA. Trimming stripped 3 bases from V and 2 bases from J, with 7 bases between. CDR3 protein: CASSLAENTEAFF. The CDR3 DNA sequence: TGTGCCAGCAGCTTGGCCGAAAACACTGAAGCTTTCTTT.

The chain is built from TRBV27 and TRBJ1-2; the D gene is possibly TRBD1 (6 bases). The CDR3 consists of 13 residues. V was clipped by 5 bases and J by 6 bases, with 13 bases between them. Germline loops: CDR1 MNHEY, CDR2 SMNVEV (reference sequence). CDR3 nucleotide sequence: TGTGCCAGCAGTCCACCCGGACAGCATGGCTACACCTTC. Residues: CASSPPGQHGYTF.

CDR3 sequence (DNA): TGTGCCAGCAGCTCGGCGCCCACTAATGAAAAACTGTTTTTT. Protein: CASSSAPTNEKLFF. J is TRBJ1-4 and V is TRBV7-8; D gene ambiguous. Per the germline V gene, CDR1 is SGHVS and CDR2 is FQNEAQ. CDR3 length equals 14 residues. Trimming stripped 4 bases from V and 2 bases from J, with 8 bases between.

The rearrangement joins TRBV7-3 to TRBJ1-5; TRBD1 agrees at 10 bases. CDR3 size: 16 residues. Germline trimming cut 5 bases from V and 4 bases from J; bases unmatched to any gene: 8. Germline V gene sequence: CDR1 SGHTA, CDR2 FQGTGA. The CDR3 reads CASSPKDRGRNQPQHF. The CDR3 region has the DNA TGTGCCAGCAGCCCAAAGGACAGGGGGAGAAATCAGCCCCAGCATTTT.

The V and J genes are TRBV6-1 and TRBJ2-1, with 7 nucleotides matching TRBD1. The V and J ends lost 7 bases and 6 bases, in that order; junction bases with no gene match: 12. CDR3 size: 15 residues. Germline assignment: CDR1 MNHNS and CDR2 SASEGT. The CDR3 coding sequence is TGTGCCAGCACCCGGGACAGTCCCTCGGGCAATGAGCAGTTCTTC. Amino acid sequence: CASTRDSPSGNEQFF.

The CDR3 is CAGGRDNYGYTF. Written as DNA, the CDR3 is TGTGCCGGCGGGAGGGATAACTATGGCTACACCTTC. V and J are TRBV30 and TRBJ1-2, with D hard to call. This CDR3 spans 12 amino acids. Germline V lookup: CDR1 GTSNPN, CDR2 SVGIG (reference sequence). The V and J ends lost 8 bases and 1 base respectively, with 11 bases between them. Full variable domain (outside the CDR3, taken from reference TRBV30 and TRBJ1-2): SQTIHQWPATLVQPVGSPLSLECTVEGTSNPNLYWYRQAAGRGLQLLFYSVGIGQISSEVPQNLSASRPQDRQFILSSKKLLLSDSGFYLCAGGRDNYGYTFGSGTRLTVV.

On this clone: Other DNA sequences within the sample encode an identical CDR3. The rearrangement uses TRBV5-1 and TRBJ2-7; 7 bases align to TRBD1. CDR3 size: 16 residues. V lost 0 bases, J lost 0 bases, and 6 bases stayed unmatched. CDR1 is SGHRS and CDR2 is YFSETQ in the germline V gene. The CDR3 is CASSLGPGTDSYEQYF. The DNA for the CDR3 is TGCGCCAGCAGCTTGGGACCCGGGACAGACTCCTACGAGCAGTACTTC.

The CDR3, as DNA: TGTGCCAGCAGCGTCGCAGCTGCGAACACCGGGGAGCTGTTTTTT. Its translation is CASSVAAANTGELFF. V and J are TRBV9 and TRBJ2-2; D remains unclear. The V end lost 2 bases, the J end lost 0 bases, and 8 bases lay between the germline ends. Per germline, CDR1 SGDLS and CDR2 YYNGEE. This CDR3 is built from 15 residues. Variable domain in full (rest from reference TRBV9 and TRBJ2-2): DSGVTQTPKHLITATGQRVTLRCSPRSGDLSVYWYQQSLDQGLQFLIQYYNGEERAKGNILERFSAQQFPDLHSELNLSSLELGDSALYFCASSVAAANTGELFFGEGSRLTVL.